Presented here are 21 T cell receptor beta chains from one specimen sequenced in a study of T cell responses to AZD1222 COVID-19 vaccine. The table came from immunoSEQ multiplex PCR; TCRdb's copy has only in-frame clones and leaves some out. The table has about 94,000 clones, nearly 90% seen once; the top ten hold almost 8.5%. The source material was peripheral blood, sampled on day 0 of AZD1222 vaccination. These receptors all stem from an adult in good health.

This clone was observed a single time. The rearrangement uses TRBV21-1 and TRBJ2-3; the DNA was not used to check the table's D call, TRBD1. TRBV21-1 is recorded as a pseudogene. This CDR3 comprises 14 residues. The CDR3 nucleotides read TGTGCCAGCAGCAAATTTTATAGGGGTGATACGCAGTATTTT. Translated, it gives CASSKFYRGDTQYF.

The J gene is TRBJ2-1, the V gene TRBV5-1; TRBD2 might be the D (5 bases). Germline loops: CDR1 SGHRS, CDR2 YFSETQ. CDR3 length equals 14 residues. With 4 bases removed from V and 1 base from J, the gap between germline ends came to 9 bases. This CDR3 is CASSARRSYNEQFF. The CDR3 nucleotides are TGCGCCAGCAGCGCGCGGAGGTCCTACAATGAGCAGTTCTTC.

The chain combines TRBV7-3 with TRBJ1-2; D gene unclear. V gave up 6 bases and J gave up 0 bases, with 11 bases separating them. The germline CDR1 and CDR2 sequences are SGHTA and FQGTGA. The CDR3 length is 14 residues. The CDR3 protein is CASSPQETNYGYTF. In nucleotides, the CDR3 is TGTGCCAGCAGTCCTCAGGAAACTAACTATGGCTACACCTTC.

This CDR3 is CASSTAGQGPNYGYTF. The DNA of the CDR3 is TGTGCCAGCAGTACCGCCGGACAGGGGCCGAACTATGGCTACACCTTC. V usage is TRBV27 and J usage is TRBJ1-2, with TRBD1 identical over 9 bases. Looked up from germline, CDR1 is MNHEY and CDR2 is SMNVEV (reference sequence). This CDR3 spans 16 amino acids. V dropped 5 bases and J dropped 2; count of bases not matched to a gene: 9.

CDR3 DNA: TGTGCCAGCTCACCAAAAATTGACAGGGGCTATAATTCACCCCTCCACTTT. Its translation is CASSPKIDRGYNSPLHF. The rearrangement uses TRBV18 and TRBJ1-6; 8 bases are a match to TRBD1. The CDR3 covers 17 residues. With 2 bases clipped from V and 3 bases from J, the junction kept 6 bases outside the gene matches. CDR1 KGHSH and CDR2 LQKENI come from the germline V gene.

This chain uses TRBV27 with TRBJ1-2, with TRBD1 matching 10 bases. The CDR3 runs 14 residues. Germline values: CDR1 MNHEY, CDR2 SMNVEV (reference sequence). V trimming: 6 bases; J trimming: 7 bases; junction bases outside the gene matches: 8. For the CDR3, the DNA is TGTGCCAGCAGCCGACAGGGGGCGCAAGTTGGCTACACCTTC. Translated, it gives CASSRQGAQVGYTF.

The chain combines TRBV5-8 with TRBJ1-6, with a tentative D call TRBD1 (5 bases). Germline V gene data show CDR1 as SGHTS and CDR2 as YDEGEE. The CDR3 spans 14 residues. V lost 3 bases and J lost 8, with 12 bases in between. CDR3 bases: TGTGCCAGCAGCTCCCTGGGGCGGGATTCACCCCTCCACTTT. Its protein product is CASSSLGRDSPLHF. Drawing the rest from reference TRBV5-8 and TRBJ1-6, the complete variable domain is EAGVTQSPTHLIKTRGQQATLRCSPISGHTSVYWYQQALGLGLQFLLWYDEGEERNRGNFPPRFSGRQFPNYSSELNVNALELEDSALYLCASSSLGRDSPLHFGNGTRLTVT.

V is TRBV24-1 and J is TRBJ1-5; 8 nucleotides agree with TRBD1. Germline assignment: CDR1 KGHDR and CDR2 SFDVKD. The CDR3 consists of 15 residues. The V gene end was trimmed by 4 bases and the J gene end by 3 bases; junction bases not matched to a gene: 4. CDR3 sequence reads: CATSESGGPNQPQHF. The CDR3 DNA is TGTGCCACCAGTGAGTCAGGGGGCCCCAATCAGCCCCAGCATTTT.

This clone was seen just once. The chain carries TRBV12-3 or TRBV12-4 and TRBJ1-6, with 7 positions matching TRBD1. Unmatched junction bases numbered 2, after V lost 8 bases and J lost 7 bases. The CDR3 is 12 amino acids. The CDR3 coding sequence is TGTGCCAGCCAGGGGGACAATTCACCCCTCCACTTT. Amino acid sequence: CASQGDNSPLHF.

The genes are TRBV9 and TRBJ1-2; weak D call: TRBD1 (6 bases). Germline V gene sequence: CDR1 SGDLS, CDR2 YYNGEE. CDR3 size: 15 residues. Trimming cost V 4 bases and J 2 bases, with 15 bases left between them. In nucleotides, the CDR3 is TGTGCCAGCAGCTCCCTTGGACAGTTAAACTATGGCTACACCTTC. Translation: CASSSLGQLNYGYTF.

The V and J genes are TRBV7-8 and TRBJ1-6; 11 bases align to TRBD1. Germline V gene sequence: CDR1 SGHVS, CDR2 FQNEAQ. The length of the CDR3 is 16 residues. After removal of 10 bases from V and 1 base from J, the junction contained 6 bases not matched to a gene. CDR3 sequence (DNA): TGTGCCACCAGAGGGACAGGGGGTTCCTATAATTCACCCCTCCACTTT. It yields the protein CATRGTGGSYNSPLHF. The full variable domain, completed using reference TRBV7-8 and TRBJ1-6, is GAGVSQSPRYKVAKRGQDVALRCDPISGHVSLFWYQQALGQGPEFLTYFQNEAQLDKSGLPSDRFFAERPEGSVSTLKIQRTQQEDSAVYLCATRGTGGSYNSPLHFGNGTRLTVT.

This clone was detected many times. The CDR3 loop reads CASSERYNEQFF. The CDR3 nucleotides read TGTGCCAGCAGTGAGCGGTACAATGAGCAGTTCTTC. The chain carries TRBV6-2 or TRBV6-3 and TRBJ2-1, with D tentatively TRBD2 (5 bases). This CDR3 contains 12 residues. The V gene lost 5 bases and the J gene lost 4 bases, with 6 bases spanning the gap. The V gene's germline CDR1 is MNHEY and CDR2 SVGEGT.

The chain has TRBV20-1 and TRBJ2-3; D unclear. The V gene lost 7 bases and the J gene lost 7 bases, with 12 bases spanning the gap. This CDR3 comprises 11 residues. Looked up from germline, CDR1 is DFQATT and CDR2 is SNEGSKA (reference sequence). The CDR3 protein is CSVARGNTQYF. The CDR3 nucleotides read TGCAGTGTAGCCCGTGGGAATACGCAGTATTTT.

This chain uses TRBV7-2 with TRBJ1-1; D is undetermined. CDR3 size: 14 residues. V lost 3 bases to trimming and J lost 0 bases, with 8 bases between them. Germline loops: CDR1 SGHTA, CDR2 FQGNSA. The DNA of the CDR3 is TGTGCCAGCAGCTTTTGGGGATTGAACACTGAAGCTTTCTTT. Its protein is CASSFWGLNTEAFF.

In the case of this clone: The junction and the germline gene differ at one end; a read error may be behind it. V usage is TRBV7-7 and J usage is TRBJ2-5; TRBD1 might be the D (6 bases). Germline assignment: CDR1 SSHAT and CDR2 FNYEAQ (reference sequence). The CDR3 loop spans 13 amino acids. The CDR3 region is CASSGRTDGTQYF. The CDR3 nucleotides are TGTGCTAGCAGCGGTAGGACAGACGGGACCCAGTACTTC. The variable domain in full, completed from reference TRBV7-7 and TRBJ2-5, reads GAGVSQSPRYKVTKRGQDVTLRCDPISSHATLYWYQQALGQGPEFLTYFNYEAQPDKSGLPSDRFSAERPEGSISTLTIQRTEQRDSAMYRCASSGRTDGTQYFGPGTRLLVL.

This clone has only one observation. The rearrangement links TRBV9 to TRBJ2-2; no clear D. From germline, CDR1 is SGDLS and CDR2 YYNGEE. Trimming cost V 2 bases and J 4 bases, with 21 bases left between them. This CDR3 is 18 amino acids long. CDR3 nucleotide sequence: TGTGCCAGCAGCGTTGGGGTCAGAAGGGAAGCGAGCACCGGGGAGCTGTTTTTT. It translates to CASSVGVRREASTGELFF.

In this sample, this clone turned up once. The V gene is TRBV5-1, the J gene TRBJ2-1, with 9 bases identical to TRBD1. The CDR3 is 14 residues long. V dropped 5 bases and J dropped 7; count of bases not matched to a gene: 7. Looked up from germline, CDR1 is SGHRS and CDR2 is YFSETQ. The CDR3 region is CASSTGTGTNEQFF. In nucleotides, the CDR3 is TGCGCCAGCAGTACCGGGACAGGGACTAATGAGCAGTTCTTC.

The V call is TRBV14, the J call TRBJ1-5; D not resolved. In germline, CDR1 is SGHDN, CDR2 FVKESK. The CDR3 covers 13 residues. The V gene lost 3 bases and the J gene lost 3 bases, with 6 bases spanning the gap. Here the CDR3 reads CASSQQLNQPQHF. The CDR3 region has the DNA TGTGCCAGCAGCCAGCAGCTCAATCAGCCCCAGCATTTT.

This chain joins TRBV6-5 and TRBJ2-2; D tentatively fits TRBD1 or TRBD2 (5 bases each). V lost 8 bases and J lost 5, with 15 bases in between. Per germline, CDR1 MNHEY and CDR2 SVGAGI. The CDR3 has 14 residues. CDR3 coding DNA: TGTGCCAGCCGGTCGGGGCCGAGGACCGGGGAGCTGTTTTTT. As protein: CASRSGPRTGELFF.

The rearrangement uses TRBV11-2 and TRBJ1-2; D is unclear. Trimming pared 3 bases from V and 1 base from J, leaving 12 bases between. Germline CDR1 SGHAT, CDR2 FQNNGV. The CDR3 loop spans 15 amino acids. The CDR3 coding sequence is TGTGCCAGCAGCTTGCCAGGCGGAAGTAACTATGGCTACACCTTC. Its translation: CASSLPGGSNYGYTF.

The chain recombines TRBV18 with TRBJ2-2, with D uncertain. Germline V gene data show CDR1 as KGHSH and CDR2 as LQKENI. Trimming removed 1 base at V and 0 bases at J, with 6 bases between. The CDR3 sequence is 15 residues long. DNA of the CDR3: TGTGCCAGCTCACCACAAGGAACGAACACCGGGGAGCTGTTTTTT. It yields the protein CASSPQGTNTGELFF.